This T cell receptor beta chain was recorded in a study of T cell responses to AZD1222 COVID-19 vaccine. Study overall: The analysis combined second doses at about 4 or about 12 weeks. General study results and limits: Nearly half of spike-specific TCRs reportedly target variant regions that are unmutated in the B.1.351 and B.1.1.7 variants. Females outnumbered males among donors, who were mostly white British; clonal diversity was possibly underestimated.

To note about this clone: Its antigen is undetermined.

Sequencing was performed with immunoSEQ multiplex PCR; in TCRdb, only in-frame clones are kept and a portion is missing. Of 99,000 or so clones in the sample, roughly 90% were seen once. Sample: peripheral blood, taken on day 0 of AZD1222 vaccination. The receptor was isolated from an adult in good health.

CDR3 sequence reads: CASSLGTYNNEQFF. Here the CDR3 DNA reads TGCGCCAGCAGCTTAGGGACGTATAACAATGAGCAGTTCTTC. The rearrangement joins TRBV5-1 to TRBJ2-1; D might be TRBD1 or TRBD2, each matching 5 bases. Germline V gene sequence: CDR1 SGHRS, CDR2 YFSETQ. CDR3 length: 14 residues. Trimming stripped 2 bases from V and 5 bases from J, with 11 bases between. The entire variable domain, with the rest obtained from reference TRBV5-1 and TRBJ2-1, is as follows: KAGVTQTPRYLIKTRGQQVTLSCSPISGHRSVSWYQQTPGQGLQFLFEYFSETQRNKGNFPGRFSGRQFSNSRSEMNVSTLELGDSALYLCASSLGTYNNEQFFGPGTRLTVL.